Below, one TCR beta chain is given with its context. What it binds is unknown. Clones were sequenced by immunoSEQ multiplex PCR, and TCRdb holds only the in-frame ones, with some missing. The sample consists of some 51,000 clones, around 77% of them appearing once. These data come from a study of OX40 agonist ivuxolimab in advanced cancers. Overall study findings and caveats: Also showing low normalized T-cell clonal expansion were some of the nonresponders.

The germline V gene encodes CDR1 KGHSH and CDR2 LQKENI. Trimming removed 2 bases from V and 5 bases from J; junction bases left unmatched: 9. The length of the CDR3 is 16 residues. This clonotype was sampled from an adult with an advanced solid tumor such as melanoma, head and neck, liver or kidney cancer. The chain is built from TRBV18 and TRBJ2-5; 9 bases line up with TRBD2. Sequencing used CD4+ or CD8+ T cells sorted from blood, obtained in a trial of the OX40 agonist ivuxolimab. The CDR3 loop reads CASSPTLAGRGETQYF. The CDR3, as DNA: TGTGCCAGCTCACCAACGCTAGCGGGAAGAGGGGAGACCCAGTACTTC.